The rows below give T cell receptor beta chains drawn from one sample of a study of metastatic and nonmetastatic thyroid tumors. MiXCR re-clonotyped the PCR reads for TCRdb. The sample consists of about 24,000 clones, 20% to 30% of them appearing once. The sample comprised blood. These receptors all stem from a male donor with papillary thyroid cancer or a benign thyroid nodule (not recorded which). Some clones in this sample may be carry-over from other donors' samples. Both conserved end residues are part of each CDR3. D genes are given only for firm matches. Part of the rows lack a size; the others show once, few, many or a class for expanded clones.

J gene	clone size	V gene	D gene	CDR3 DNA	CDR3 protein
TRBJ2-3	many	TRBV5-1	TRBD2	TGCGCCAGCAGCTTGGGGGGGACTAGAGGCGCAGATACGCAGTATTTT	CASSLGGTRGADTQYF
TRBJ1-1	many	TRBV7-2	-	TGTGCCAGCAGCTCAACAGGGCGGGGGGGCGTGGAAGCTTTCTTT	CASSSTGRGGVEAFF
TRBJ1-6	-	TRBV5-1	-	TGCGCCAGCAGAGGGCCTAATTCACCCCTCCACTTT	CASRGPNSPLHF
TRBJ2-3	many	TRBV20-1	-	TGCAGTGCTAGTCCGACTGGGTTCACAGATACGCAGTATTTT	CSASPTGFTDTQYF
TRBJ2-7	medium-sized	TRBV27	-	TGTGCCAGCAGTTCCGCAGGGTACGAGCAGTACTTC	CASSSAGYEQYF
TRBJ2-5	few	TRBV6-1	-	TGTGCCAGCACCCTAGCCCCCTTGTTGGAGACCCAGTACTTC	CASTLAPLLETQYF
TRBJ2-5	many	TRBV7-2	-	TGTGCCAGCAGCTTACCTCCTCAAGAGACCCAGTACTTC	CASSLPPQETQYF
TRBJ2-3	-	TRBV3-1	-	TGTGCCAGCAGACCCAGTGAGAGCACAGATACGCAGTATTTT	CASRPSESTDTQYF
TRBJ2-2	-	TRBV27	-	TGTGCCACCAGCCCCGGGAGAATCACCGGGGAGCTGTTTTTT	CATSPGRITGELFF
TRBJ2-2	-	TRBV2	TRBD1	TGTGCCATCAGTGACAGGGGTGCCGAGGAGCTGTTTTTT	CAISDRGAEELFF
TRBJ2-7	medium-sized	TRBV12-3/TRBV12-4	TRBD2	TGTGCCAGCAGCCGCGGGGGAAGCTCCTACGAGCAGTACTTC	CASSRGGSSYEQYF
TRBJ2-3	once	TRBV11-2	TRBD1	TGTGCCAGCAGCTTAGGGGCGGGACAGGGCGTAACAGATACGCAGTATTTT	CASSLGAGQGVTDTQYF
TRBJ2-3	many	TRBV11-3	-	TGTGCCAGCGGCCCCCGCACAGATACGCAGTATTTT	CASGPRTDTQYF
TRBJ1-3	-	TRBV5-1	-	TGCGCCAGCAGCTTTGACGGGTCCGGAAACACCATATATTTT	CASSFDGSGNTIYF
TRBJ1-1	many	TRBV30	-	TGTGCCTGGGGAGAAATGGGACGGACAAACACTGAAGCTTTCTTT	CAWGEMGRTNTEAFF
TRBJ2-1	many	TRBV15	TRBD2	TGTGCCACCAGCCGACCCGGGACTAGCGGGAACTACAATGAGCAGTTCTTC	CATSRPGTSGNYNEQFF
TRBJ1-1	medium-sized	TRBV11-3	-	TGTGCCAGCAGCTTAGCCAGGGGTGGTGAAGCTTTCTTT	CASSLARGGEAFF
TRBJ1-4	many	TRBV7-2	TRBD1	TGTGCCAGCAGTCGGTCCGGGACAGGTGGCGAAAAACTGTTTTTT	CASSRSGTGGEKLFF
TRBJ2-5	many	TRBV3-1	-	TGTGCCAGCAGCCCAGAGAGAGTTGGACGGTCGTGGGAGACCCAGTACTTC	CASSPERVGRSWETQYF
TRBJ2-7	-	TRBV20-1	-	TGCAGTAAAACGGACATTAGCTACGAGCAGTACTTC	CSKTDISYEQYF
TRBJ1-5	many	TRBV6-2/TRBV6-3	TRBD1	TGTGCCAGCCGGACAGGGAACCAGCCCCAGCATTTT	CASRTGNQPQHF
TRBJ2-5	once	TRBV20-1	TRBD2	TGCAGTGCTGTGACTAGCGGGGGTGAGACCGAGTACTTC	CSAVTSGGETEYF
TRBJ2-2	-	TRBV5-1	-	TGCGCCAGCAGCTCCAAGTGGAATACAGGGTCTGGGAACACCGGGGAGCTGTTTTTT	CASSSKWNTGSGNTGELFF
TRBJ2-2	-	TRBV20-1	-	TGCAGTGCTACGGTACTAGACACCGGGGAGCTGTTTTTT	CSATVLDTGELFF
TRBJ1-5	few	TRBV6-1	-	TGTGCCAGCAGGGAGACGGGGGGAGTTCTGGGTCGAAATCAGCCCCAGCATTTT	CASRETGGVLGRNQPQHF
TRBJ2-7	-	TRBV12-3/TRBV12-4	TRBD1	TGTGCCAGCCGGCTGGGACAGGGTCCCTCCTACGAGCAGTACTTC	CASRLGQGPSYEQYF